Below, 19 T cell receptor beta chains from the same sample are listed, as sequenced in a study of T cells in pancreatic ductal adenocarcinoma. Surgery without prior neoadjuvant therapy was the treatment of the selected pancreatic ductal adenocarcinoma patients. Here immunoSEQ multiplex PCR was the method, and the copy in TCRdb shows in-frame clones only, minus some. The data hold about 97,000 clones, with over 90% observed a single time. Sequencing was done on a sample of PBMCs. The receptor set was obtained from a human donor with pancreatic ductal adenocarcinoma.

This chain links TRBV9 with TRBJ2-5, with 8 bases that match TRBD2. The CDR3 contains 14 residues. Germline lookup yields CDR1 SGDLS and CDR2 YYNGEE. V trimming: 0 bases; J trimming: 5 bases; junction bases outside the gene matches: 3. DNA for the CDR3: TGTGCCAGCAGCGTAGCGGGAGGGCTTGAGACCCAGTACTTC. This gives the protein CASSVAGGLETQYF.

This chain joins TRBV9 and TRBJ1-1; D gene ambiguous. The CDR3 loop spans 13 amino acids. CDR1 is SGDLS, CDR2 YYNGEE, per germline. With 3 bases removed from V and 0 bases from J, the gap between germline ends came to 6 bases. CDR3 DNA: TGTGCCAGCAGCGGGGAGATGAACACTGAAGCTTTCTTT. Translating gives CASSGEMNTEAFF.

The chain uses TRBV6-1 and TRBJ2-6, with 7 bases lining up with TRBD1. With V trimmed by 3 bases and J by 1 base, 9 bases remained unmatched. Looked up from germline, CDR1 is MNHNS and CDR2 is SASEGT. The CDR3 has 18 amino acids. The CDR3: CASSDKGARISGANVLTF. CDR3 DNA: TGTGCCAGCAGTGACAAGGGGGCGCGTATATCTGGGGCCAACGTCCTGACTTTC.

The chain recombines TRBV18 with TRBJ2-7; a possible D gene is TRBD2 (7 bases). Germline values: CDR1 KGHSH, CDR2 LQKENI. V was trimmed by 4 bases and J by 3 bases, leaving 19 bases between them. This CDR3 has 16 amino acids. The CDR3 sequence is CASSLSGPGDYYEQYF. DNA for the CDR3: TGTGCCAGCTCACTTTCTGGTCCAGGGGACTACTACGAGCAGTACTTC. The full variable domain, with the rest looked up from reference TRBV18 and TRBJ2-7, is NAGVMQNPRHLVRRRGQEARLRCSPMKGHSHVYWYRQLPEEGLKFMVYLQKENIIDESGMPKERFSAEFPKEGPSILRIQQVVRGDSAAYFCASSLSGPGDYYEQYFGPGTRLTVT.

The chain uses TRBV9 and TRBJ2-5; 8 bases are a match to TRBD2. The CDR3 contains 16 residues. V lost 3 bases to trimming and J lost 4 bases; unmatched junction nucleotides: 11. The germline CDR1 and CDR2 sequences are SGDLS and YYNGEE. CDR3 nucleotides: TGTGCCAGCAGCGAGGGGCCGGGACTAGGAGGAGAGACCCAGTACTTC. Encoded protein: CASSEGPGLGGETQYF. The variable domain in full, completed from reference TRBV9 and TRBJ2-5, reads DSGVTQTPKHLITATGQRVTLRCSPRSGDLSVYWYQQSLDQGLQFLIQYYNGEERAKGNILERFSAQQFPDLHSELNLSSLELGDSALYFCASSEGPGLGGETQYFGPGTRLLVL.

The chain links TRBV7-2 to TRBJ2-7, with D maybe TRBD2 (6 bases). The CDR3 is 15 residues long. Germline V gene lookup returns CDR1 SGHTA and CDR2 FQGNSA. Trimming pared 2 bases from V and 4 bases from J, leaving 15 bases between. Written as DNA, the CDR3 is TGTGCCAGCAGCTTAAGGCGGGATCAATTATACGAGCAGTACTTC. Translating gives CASSLRRDQLYEQYF.

This chain connects TRBV11-3 to TRBJ2-7; 8 bases map to TRBD2. Looked up from germline, CDR1 is SGHNT and CDR2 is YENEEA. The trim removed 5 bases at V and 0 bases at J, leaving 3 bases unmatched. The CDR3 length is 14 residues. CDR3 sequence reads: CASSEGTSSYEQYF. The CDR3 nucleotides read TGTGCCAGCAGCGAAGGGACTAGCTCCTACGAGCAGTACTTC. The whole variable domain, remainder taken from reference TRBV11-3 and TRBJ2-7, is EAGVVQSPRYKIIEKKQPVAFWCNPISGHNTLYWYLQNLGQGPELLIRYENEEAVDDSQLPKDRFSAERLKGVDSTLKIQPAELGDSAVYLCASSEGTSSYEQYFGPGTRLTVT.

This chain connects TRBV28 to TRBJ1-5, with D maybe TRBD1 (5 bases). V lost 3 bases and J lost 7, with 10 bases in between. The CDR3 extends over 13 amino acids. The germline V gene encodes CDR1 MDHEN and CDR2 SYDVKM. The CDR3 DNA follows: TGTGCCAGCAGTTTGGGGGACTGGCAGCCCCAGCATTTT. It codes for CASSLGDWQPQHF.

The gene calls are TRBV19 and TRBJ1-5, with TRBD1 identical over 7 bases. Germline CDR1 and CDR2: LNHDA and SQIVND (reference sequence). Losses at the gene ends were 5 bases for V and 1 base for J; bases not matched to a gene: 2. This CDR3 contains 14 residues. As DNA, the CDR3 is TGTGCCAGTAGTGAGGACAGGAGCAATCAGCCCCAGCATTTT. This translates into CASSEDRSNQPQHF.

This chain's CDR3 is CATHRGSGGYTF. In nucleotides, the CDR3 is TGTGCCACTCACAGGGGATCCGGGGGCTACACCTTC. The genes are TRBV10-3 and TRBJ1-2, with 7 bases aligning to TRBD1. Trimming cost V 10 bases and J 8 bases; bases outside gene matches: 10. The length of the CDR3 is 12 residues. CDR1 ENHRY and CDR2 SYGVKD come from the germline V gene.

The chain combines TRBV30 with TRBJ2-7, with TRBD2 matching 7 bases. The CDR3 has 12 residues. J was trimmed by 2 bases and V by 3 bases; bases with no gene match: 1. CDR1 is GTSNPN, CDR2 SVGIG, per germline (reference sequence). CDR3 in DNA: TGTGCCTGGAGCGGGACTACCTACGAGCAGTACTTC. This gives the protein CAWSGTTYEQYF.

Regarding this clone: Other DNA sequences in the sample encode the same CDR3. This sequence joins TRBV29-1 and TRBJ1-5; 8 bases are a match to TRBD1. Germline loops: CDR1 SQVTM, CDR2 ANQGSEA. There are 12 residues in the CDR3. The trim removed 6 bases at V and 5 bases at J, leaving 3 bases unmatched. For the CDR3, the DNA is TGCAGCGTCCAGGGGGCCGATCAGCCCCAGCATTTT. Encoded protein: CSVQGADQPQHF.

The rearrangement uses TRBV9 and TRBJ2-7; 10 bases fit TRBD2. The CDR3 runs 17 residues. V gave up 3 bases and J gave up 4 bases; unmatched junction bases: 13. Germline CDR1 SGDLS, CDR2 YYNGEE. The DNA for the CDR3 is TGTGCCAGCAGCGCCCTCGGTGGGGGGACTAGCGATTACGAGCAGTACTTC. The encoded protein is CASSALGGGTSDYEQYF.

V gene TRBV2 combines with J gene TRBJ2-2; D may be TRBD2 (6 bases). The CDR3 consists of 14 residues. Looked up from germline, CDR1 is SNHLY and CDR2 is FYNNEI. V lost 8 bases, J lost 4 bases, and 14 bases lay in between. The CDR3 protein is CASSRLDFTGELFF. CDR3 coding DNA: TGTGCCAGCTCCAGACTAGATTTCACCGGGGAGCTGTTTTTT.

The table lists this clone with a few counts. This sequence joins TRBV27 and TRBJ2-2; 7 positions agree with TRBD2. V lost 3 bases to trimming and J lost 4 bases; unmatched junction nucleotides: 5. The germline CDR1 and CDR2 sequences are MNHEY and SMNVEV (reference sequence). CDR3 length: 15 amino acids. CDR3 coding DNA: TGTGCCAGCAGTTTGACGGAGCGGGGCACCGGGGAGCTGTTTTTT. Translation gives CASSLTERGTGELFF.

V and J are TRBV19 and TRBJ2-7; D gene ambiguous. Trimming took off 3 bases at V and 2 bases at J, with 11 bases between the two ends. CDR1 is LNHDA and CDR2 is SQIVND in the germline V gene (reference sequence). The CDR3 has 14 amino acids. The CDR3 DNA is TGTGCCAGTAGTATGCGGAGAGGAACCTACGAGCAGTACTTC. Its translation is CASSMRRGTYEQYF. Complete variable domain (other parts from reference TRBV19 and TRBJ2-7): DGGITQSPKYLFRKEGQNVTLSCEQNLNHDAMYWYRQDPGQGLRLIYYSQIVNDFQKGDIAEGYSVSREKKESFPLTVTSAQKNPTAFYLCASSMRRGTYEQYFGPGTRLTVT.

This chain connects TRBV2 to TRBJ1-2; 9 nucleotides line up with TRBD1. Germline-derived CDR1 and CDR2 are SNHLY and FYNNEI. The CDR3 length is 13 residues. V shed 6 bases and J 5 bases; nucleotides not matched to a gene: 4. The CDR3 here is CASRGQGWYGYTF. CDR3 in DNA: TGTGCCAGCAGGGGACAGGGATGGTATGGCTACACCTTC.

Note on this clone: Other DNA sequences in this sample translate to the same CDR3. The chain carries TRBV18 and TRBJ2-7; D unresolved. This CDR3 contains 12 residues. V was clipped by 3 bases and J by 5 bases, with 8 bases between them. From germline, CDR1 is KGHSH and CDR2 LQKENI. The DNA of the CDR3 is TGTGCCAGCTCACCCAGACGGGACGAGCAGTACTTC. The encoded protein is CASSPRRDEQYF.

As regards this clone: One junction end does not reproduce the germline sequence, and a read error may be involved. The chain is built from TRBV10-3 and TRBJ1-5, with 8 bases fitting TRBD1. The CDR3 spans 16 residues. From germline, CDR1 is ENHRY and CDR2 SYGVKD. In DNA, the CDR3 is TGTGCCATCAGTGAAGACAGGGGAGTAAGCACTCAGCCCCAGCATTTT. Amino acids: CAISEDRGVSTQPQHF.